One sample yielded the 24 T cell receptor beta chains listed below, sequenced in a study of blood T cell repertoires in COVID-19. The data were produced by immunoSEQ multiplex PCR, yet TCRdb's version contains in-frame clones alone and is incomplete. Altogether some 240,000 clones are present, about 80% being singletons, with the ten largest covering about 3%. Specimen: PBMCs or T cells enriched from blood (not recorded which). The receptors shown here come from a middle-aged man who had recovered from COVID-19.

V and J are TRBV4-2 and TRBJ2-5, with 9 bases fitting TRBD1. The germline gives CDR1 LGHNA, CDR2 YNFKEQ. J was trimmed by 9 bases and V by 0 bases; bases with no gene match: 5. The CDR3 has 14 residues. CDR3 region: CASSQDRQGEAQYF. CDR3 nucleotides: TGTGCCAGCAGCCAAGATAGACAGGGGGAGGCCCAGTACTTC.

The chain joins TRBV19 to TRBJ2-7; D unclear. This CDR3 contains 15 residues. The ends were cut back, 3 bases at V and 4 bases at J, with 16 bases in the middle. CDR1 and CDR2 from the germline V gene are LNHDA and SQIVND (reference sequence). The CDR3 protein is CASSISSLGPYEQYF. The DNA of the CDR3 is TGTGCCAGTAGTATCTCTAGTCTAGGTCCTTACGAGCAGTACTTC.

This clone was detected only once. The V call is TRBV10-3, the J call TRBJ1-1; weak D call: TRBD1 (5 bases). Germline-derived CDR1 and CDR2 are ENHRY and SYGVKD. V was pared by 2 bases and J by 5 bases, with 9 bases between. There are 13 residues in the CDR3. This CDR3 reads CAISEGAETEAFF. CDR3 nucleotide sequence: TGTGCCATCAGTGAGGGGGCGGAAACTGAAGCTTTCTTT.

The rearrangement links TRBV27 to TRBJ1-5, with a possible D match to TRBD1 (6 bases). From germline, CDR1 is MNHEY and CDR2 SMNVEV (reference sequence). The length of the CDR3 is 18 residues. The germline V and J ends were trimmed by 5 bases and 2 bases, with 22 bases remaining between them. Written as DNA, the CDR3 is TGTGCCAGCAGTCGGGTTCCCTACAGGGCCTCAGGCAATCAGCCCCAGCATTTT. Its protein is CASSRVPYRASGNQPQHF.

The chain has TRBV24-1 and TRBJ2-7, with D perhaps matching TRBD1 (6 bases). Trimming removed 5 bases from V and 0 bases from J, with 10 bases in between. Germline V gene sequence: CDR1 KGHDR, CDR2 SFDVKD. The CDR3 is made up of 14 amino acids. The DNA for the CDR3 is TGTGCCACCAGTGGGACAGAGTCCTCCTACGAGCAGTACTTC. Its translation is CATSGTESSYEQYF.

This sequence joins TRBV4-1 and TRBJ2-7, with 7 nucleotides matching TRBD2. Trimming cost V 6 bases and J 2 bases; bases outside gene matches: 10. CDR1 and CDR2 (germline): MGHRA, YSYEKL. The CDR3 totals 15 residues. The CDR3: CASSRASGEAYEQYF. For the CDR3, the DNA is TGCGCCAGCAGTCGGGCCAGCGGGGAGGCCTACGAGCAGTACTTC.

This clone appeared once. The chain has TRBV28 and TRBJ2-7, with 7 bases lining up with TRBD1. Per the germline V gene, CDR1 is MDHEN and CDR2 is SYDVKM. This CDR3 region has 13 residues. After removal of 7 bases from V and 2 bases from J, the junction contained 5 bases not matched to a gene. The chain's CDR3 is CASNAGTAYEQYF. The CDR3 bases are TGTGCCAGCAACGCTGGGACAGCCTACGAGCAGTACTTC.

V is TRBV18 and J is TRBJ2-7, with TRBD2 as a possible D gene (5 bases). The CDR3 has 15 amino acids. V was clipped by 3 bases and J by 3 bases, with 15 bases between them. Germline V gives CDR1 KGHSH, CDR2 LQKENI. The CDR3 DNA is TGTGCCAGCTCACCCCCTAGAGCGGCGTTCTACGAGCAGTACTTC. Amino acids: CASSPPRAAFYEQYF.

This chain uses TRBV30 with TRBJ1-1; D call uncertain. Deletions cut 0 bases from V and 1 base from J, with 9 bases between. This CDR3 has 14 residues. Germline V gives CDR1 GTSNPN, CDR2 SVGIG (reference sequence). CDR3 nucleotide sequence: TGTGCCTGGAGTGTTGAGACTAGGAACACTGAAGCTTTCTTT. This encodes CAWSVETRNTEAFF.

The rearrangement links TRBV30 to TRBJ2-5, with 14 bases matching TRBD2. Germline trimming cut 0 bases from V and 2 bases from J; bases unmatched to any gene: 11. The CDR3 is 19 residues long. Germline-derived CDR1 and CDR2 are GTSNPN and SVGIG (reference sequence). CDR3 in amino acids: CAWSVIRLAGGQGQETQYF. CDR3 nucleotides: TGTGCCTGGAGTGTTATCCGACTAGCGGGGGGGCAGGGGCAAGAGACCCAGTACTTC.

V usage is TRBV12-3 or TRBV12-4 and J usage is TRBJ1-5, with D possibly TRBD1 on 5 matching bases. Trimming shortened V by 1 base and J by 7 bases, and 8 bases separated the two germline ends. The CDR3 runs to 13 residues. The CDR3 DNA sequence: TGTGCCAGCAGTTTAGAGGGGCGGCAGCCCCAGCATTTT. It specifies CASSLEGRQPQHF.

The V gene is TRBV6-5, the J gene TRBJ2-1, with 8 bases fitting TRBD2. Germline V lookup: CDR1 MNHEY, CDR2 SVGAGI. The CDR3 contains 12 residues. V shed 6 bases, J shed 15 bases, and the junction held 10 bases outside the gene matches. The CDR3 nucleotides are TGTGCCAGCAGCCGGAAAGCGGGAGATGTGTTCTTC. It codes for CASSRKAGDVFF.

This chain uses TRBV9 with TRBJ2-7, with D perhaps TRBD2 (6 bases). The CDR3 extends over 14 amino acids. V lost 3 bases and J 7 bases, leaving 17 bases between the germline ends. Germline CDR1 reads SGDLS; CDR2 reads YYNGEE. The CDR3 reads CASSAPGLLREQYF. As DNA, the CDR3 is TGTGCCAGCAGCGCTCCGGGACTGTTGCGAGAGCAGTACTTC.

J is TRBJ2-7 and V is TRBV7-9; perhaps TRBD1 as D (6 bases). CDR1 and CDR2 (germline): SEHNR, FQNEAQ (reference sequence). Between the trimmed V and J ends, which lost 1 base and 3 bases, there was a span of 10 bases. This CDR3 has 14 residues. Here the CDR3 DNA reads TGTGCCAGCAGCTTAGACAGGGTCTACTACGAGCAGTACTTC. Translating it yields CASSLDRVYYEQYF.

The genes are TRBV18 and TRBJ1-4; possible D gene TRBD1, 5 bases. The CDR3 contains 12 residues. V was pared by 6 bases and J by 7 bases, with 9 bases between. From germline, CDR1 is KGHSH and CDR2 LQKENI. The CDR3 sequence is CASSYDSEKLFF. The DNA for the CDR3 is TGTGCCAGCTCTTACGACAGTGAAAAACTGTTTTTT.

This sequence joins TRBV7-6 and TRBJ2-7; D is unresolved. Per the germline V gene, CDR1 is SGHVS and CDR2 is FNYEAQ. V was shortened by 3 bases and J by 3 bases, with 9 bases between the two germline ends. The CDR3 is 13 residues long. DNA of the CDR3: TGTGCCAGCAGCTTGGGCGTGAACTACGAGCAGTACTTC. It yields the protein CASSLGVNYEQYF. Full variable domain (remainder filled in from reference TRBV7-6 and TRBJ2-7): GAGVSQSPRYKVTKRGQDVALRCDPISGHVSLYWYRQALGQGPEFLTYFNYEAQQDKSGLPNDRFSAERPEGSISTLTIQRTEQRDSAMYRCASSLGVNYEQYFGPGTRLTVT.

The chain joins TRBV3-1 (or the pseudogene TRBV3-2) to TRBJ1-3, with a possible D match to TRBD1 (6 bases). CDR1 is LGHDT and CDR2 is YNNKEL in the germline V gene (reference sequence). This CDR3 is built from 16 residues. V dropped 3 bases and J dropped 0 bases, with 12 bases sitting between them. The CDR3 here is CASSQSRGLSGNTIYF. The CDR3 coding sequence is TGTGCCAGCAGCCAGTCCAGGGGTCTCTCTGGAAACACCATATATTTT.

The chain is built from TRBV3-1 (or the pseudogene TRBV3-2) and TRBJ1-6; D may be TRBD1 (5 bases). V was shortened by 1 base and J by 8 bases, with 12 bases between the two germline ends. The CDR3 sequence is 15 residues long. Per the germline V gene, CDR1 is LGHDT and CDR2 is YNNKEL (reference sequence). CDR3 nucleotides: TGTGCCAGCAGCCAAGGCAGGGCTCACTATTCACCCCTCCACTTT. As protein: CASSQGRAHYSPLHF.

The rearrangement links TRBV24-1 to TRBJ2-6; D uncertain. Trimming removed 1 base from V and 1 base from J, with 7 bases in between. Germline loops: CDR1 KGHDR, CDR2 SFDVKD. The CDR3 sequence is 16 residues long. CDR3 in amino acids: CATSDFEKSGANVLTF. The CDR3, as DNA: TGTGCCACCAGTGATTTCGAGAAGTCTGGGGCCAACGTCCTGACTTTC.

The rearrangement joins TRBV9 to TRBJ1-1; 10 nucleotides match TRBD1. This CDR3 contains 17 residues. The V gene end was trimmed by 4 bases and the J gene end by 0 bases; junction bases not matched to a gene: 9. CDR1 SGDLS and CDR2 YYNGEE come from the germline V gene. CDR3 in amino acids: CASSRGQGEVVNTEAFF. In DNA, the CDR3 is TGTGCCAGCAGCCGAGGACAGGGGGAGGTGGTGAACACTGAAGCTTTCTTT.

The chain is built from TRBV7-2 and TRBJ1-3; TRBD1 might be the D (6 bases). Germline CDR1 SGHTA, CDR2 FQGNSA. V lost 5 bases and J 0 bases, leaving 17 bases between the germline ends. This CDR3 region has 17 residues. CDR3 DNA sequence: TGTGCCAGCAGCCGTGAATTCGGGGGGCTCTCTGGAAACACCATATATTTT. Translated, it gives CASSREFGGLSGNTIYF.

The chain combines TRBV5-1 with TRBJ1-1, with D possibly being TRBD1 (6 bases). V was pared by 3 bases and J by 5 bases, with 17 bases between. This CDR3 is built from 15 residues. From germline, CDR1 is SGHRS and CDR2 YFSETQ. CDR3 region: CASSSSRGTGTEAFF. CDR3 nucleotides: TGCGCCAGCAGCTCAAGCCGGGGCACAGGGACTGAAGCTTTCTTT.

This clone turned up a few times. The chain uses TRBV10-1 and TRBJ1-5; TRBD1 aligns across 9 bases. J was trimmed by 7 bases and V by 9 bases; bases with no gene match: 4. This CDR3 comprises 12 residues. Per germline, CDR1 WNHNN and CDR2 SYGVQD (reference sequence). In nucleotides, the CDR3 is TGCGCCAGGGGACAGGGATGGCAGCCCCAGCATTTT. Translated: CARGQGWQPQHF.

This clone has only one observation. The chain joins TRBV12-5 to TRBJ1-5; D not resolved. Germline V CDR1 and CDR2: LGHNT, FRNRAP. This CDR3 region has 16 residues. Trimming took off 0 bases at V and 4 bases at J, with 13 bases between the two ends. CDR3 residues: CASGLVPGPINQPQHF. CDR3 bases: TGTGCTAGTGGTTTGGTACCCGGTCCGATTAATCAGCCCCAGCATTTT.